Listed here is a single T cell receptor (beta chain). Antigen: not known. The assay was immunoSEQ multiplex PCR, and TCRdb's table has in-frame clones only and misses some. The sample shows approximately 120,000 clones, around 90% of them seen only once. This sample was taken from a study of T cell responses to AZD1222 COVID-19 vaccine. Study details: Samples with a second dose at about 4 or about 12 weeks were pooled together. Findings and caveats of the study: Seropositive AZD1222 recipients at baseline numbered only 5 to 7. The donor group comprised mostly white British people and more females; the analysis possibly underestimated clonal diversity. Spike-specific TCR breadth rose after two AZD1222 doses, and depth rose as well.

The TCR was taken from an adult in good health. This material consisted of peripheral blood, taken on day 0 of AZD1222 vaccination.

CDR3 nucleotide sequence: TGTGCCAGTCCGACAGGGAACAATCAGCCCCAGCATTTT. Translation gives CASPTGNNQPQHF. This chain connects TRBV12-1 to TRBJ1-5; the listed D gene, TRBD1, was not tested against the DNA. TRBV12-1 is shown as a pseudogene. CDR3 size: 13 residues.